This T cell receptor (beta chain) is from a study of shared clonotypes between healthy human individuals. Study results and limitations: With few donors, the genetic and exposure-history diversity represented was limited.

Sequencing used immunoSEQ multiplex PCR; TCRdb keeps in-frame clones, though not all of them. The table has about 2 million clones, less than 95% seen once. V lost 4 bases, J lost 4 bases, and 13 bases lay in between. The CDR3 totals 15 residues. CDR1 and CDR2 from the germline V gene are LNHDA and SQIVND (reference sequence). About this clone itself: What it recognizes is unknown.

Cells designated naive CD8 were CD45RO-negative and were positively selected for CCR7, with terminally differentiated effector memory CD45RA+ cells excluded. This clonotype was sampled from a man younger than 35 in good health. The genes are TRBV19 and TRBJ1-4; D is unclear. Sequencing was performed on naive CD8+ T cells sorted from blood. The CDR3 region has the DNA TGTGCCAGTAGTACCCAAGACGGAGGTAATGAAAAACTGTTTTTT. Translation: CASSTQDGGNEKLFF.